The present TCR beta chain was sequenced within a study of OX40 agonist ivuxolimab in advanced cancers. Background for the entire study: Ivuxolimab, which targeted the costimulatory receptor OX40 (CD134), was an agonistic, fully human IgG2 monoclonal antibody. Intravenous ivuxolimab was administered to patients every 2 weeks at six dose levels: 0.01, 0.1, 0.3, 1.5, 3 and 10 mg/kg. Among the 52 dose-escalation patients, roughly 20 had hepatocellular carcinoma, approximately 15 melanoma, 9 renal cell carcinoma and 9 head and neck cancer. In the dose-escalation cohort, roughly 82% of patients were male, and the mean age was around 65 years with a range of roughly 23 to 79. Prior anti-PD-1, anti-PD-L1 or anti-CTLA-4 therapy was permitted, and 40% of dose-escalation patients had received checkpoint inhibitors. Three dose-escalation patients achieved partial responses, one with hepatocellular carcinoma and two with cutaneous melanoma. Peripheral TCRbeta sequencing was intended to test whether TCR sequence diversity was altered and clonal T-cell expansion was caused by ivuxolimab. The paper reports the monotherapy dose-escalation portion (N = 52 patients) of the phase I ivuxolimab trial.

Patients with a history of autoimmune disease or receiving systemic immunosuppression were excluded from the trial. Peripheral blood for TCR sequencing was collected from all dose cohorts at baseline, on cycle 4 day 1, and on cycle 7 day 1. Samples came from an open-label, multicenter, first-in-human phase I dose-escalation trial of ivuxolimab. Adults with locally advanced or metastatic melanoma, renal cell carcinoma, hepatocellular carcinoma or head and neck squamous cell carcinoma were enrolled in the trial. Before TCR sequencing, CD4+ and CD8+ T cells were separately sorted from peripheral blood. Overall study outcomes, separate from this receptor: In the 0.1-3.0 mg/kg groups, partial responders were among the patients with the lowest normalized peripheral clonal expansion, particularly in CD8+ T cells. Low levels of normalized T-cell clonal expansion were also seen in some patients who did not respond. At doses from 0.1 to 3.0 mg/kg, clonal expansion was seen in both CD4+ and CD8+ blood T cells between baseline and week 6. After ivuxolimab, expanded clones were on average more numerous among CD8+ T cells than among CD4+ T cells. The antigen specificity of the peripheral T cells that underwent clonal expansion was not determined.

On this clone: Its antigen remains unidentified. Base qualities are not at hand, and no much larger clone is one base apart.

V lost 7 bases and J lost 7 bases, and the count of bases not matched to a germline gene is 12. CDR1 SNHLY and CDR2 FYNNEI are derived from the germline V gene. The cysteine opens and the phenylalanine closes a CDR3 of 15 amino acids. CDR3 DNA is the only sequence kept; it has 45 bases, read in frame from the first base. Genomic DNA was extracted from sorted cells for sequencing of the TCRbeta CDR3 region. The immunoSEQ Assay was used to sequence the TCRbeta CDR3 regions. TCRdb retrieved this table from immuneACCESS and kept in-frame rearrangements only. Not all clones are present; in checked studies, unresolved V genes account for under half, and no reason is known for the remainder. This sample has around 100,000 clones in its table, and about 92% of those were observed once. Clones ranked in the top ten supply 0.26% of the sample.

The sample consisted of CD4+ or CD8+ T cells sorted from blood, taken in a trial of the OX40 agonist ivuxolimab. The sequence was collected from an adult with an advanced solid tumor such as melanoma, head and neck, liver or kidney cancer. In this chain, TRBV2 is recombined with TRBJ2-5, with 10 junctional bases fitting TRBD2. CDR3 reads: CASIPLAGKRGTQYF. The bases are TGTGCCAGCATCCCACTAGCGGGGAAACGGGGGACCCAGTACTTC.